The 5 T cell receptor beta chains reported below all come from one sample, sequenced in a study of cytomegalovirus exposure and HLA in healthy donors. Both 60 Vbeta primers and 13 Jbeta primers went into the PCR. Here immunoSEQ multiplex PCR was the method, and the copy in TCRdb shows in-frame clones only, minus some. Among about 130,000 clones listed, approximately 69% were seen once. Sample: PBMCs. The receptor source for this set is a middle-aged man in good health and CMV-seropositive.

This sequence joins TRBV6-6 and TRBJ2-1, with 7 positions matching TRBD1. The germline V gene encodes CDR1 MNHNY and CDR2 SVGAGI (reference sequence). Trimming at V came to 2 bases and at J to 8 bases, leaving 9 bases not matched to a gene. This CDR3 is built from 15 residues. DNA for the CDR3: TGTGCCAGCAGTTACAAGCACAGGGGCCGGGATGAGCAGTTCTTC. It yields the protein CASSYKHRGRDEQFF.

The J gene is TRBJ2-5, the V gene TRBV27; TRBD2 is a possible D gene (5 bases). Between the trimmed V and J ends, which lost 0 bases and 7 bases, there was a span of 6 bases. The CDR3 covers 12 residues. Germline-derived CDR1 and CDR2 are MNHEY and SMNVEV (reference sequence). CDR3 loop: CASSLSSGTQYF. Written as DNA, the CDR3 is TGTGCCAGCAGTTTATCGAGCGGGACCCAGTACTTC.

The CDR3 sequence: CASSPPAGGYEQYF. DNA of the CDR3: TGTGCCAGCTCACCACCGGCAGGGGGCTACGAGCAGTACTTC. This chain connects TRBV18 to TRBJ2-7; 7 nucleotides align to TRBD1. The V and J ends lost 0 bases and 3 bases, in that order; junction bases with no gene match: 2. CDR3 length: 14 residues. The V gene's germline CDR1 is KGHSH and CDR2 LQKENI.

The chain links TRBV6-1 to TRBJ1-5; 7 bases fit TRBD1. This CDR3 is 15 amino acids long. V was pared by 4 bases and J by 2 bases, with 5 bases of the junction left unmatched. Germline-derived CDR1 and CDR2 are MNHNS and SASEGT. The CDR3 protein is CASSAPGGGNQPQHF. The CDR3, as DNA: TGTGCCAGCAGTGCCCCAGGGGGAGGCAATCAGCCCCAGCATTTT.

The rearrangement uses TRBV19 and TRBJ1-2; D gene ambiguous. CDR3 length: 14 amino acids. Per germline, CDR1 LNHDA and CDR2 SQIVND (reference sequence). V lost 7 bases and J 4 bases, leaving 16 bases between the germline ends. The CDR3 DNA follows: TGTGCCAGTATGGGAGCGGGCCTCGGCTATGGCTACACCTTC. This encodes CASMGAGLGYGYTF.